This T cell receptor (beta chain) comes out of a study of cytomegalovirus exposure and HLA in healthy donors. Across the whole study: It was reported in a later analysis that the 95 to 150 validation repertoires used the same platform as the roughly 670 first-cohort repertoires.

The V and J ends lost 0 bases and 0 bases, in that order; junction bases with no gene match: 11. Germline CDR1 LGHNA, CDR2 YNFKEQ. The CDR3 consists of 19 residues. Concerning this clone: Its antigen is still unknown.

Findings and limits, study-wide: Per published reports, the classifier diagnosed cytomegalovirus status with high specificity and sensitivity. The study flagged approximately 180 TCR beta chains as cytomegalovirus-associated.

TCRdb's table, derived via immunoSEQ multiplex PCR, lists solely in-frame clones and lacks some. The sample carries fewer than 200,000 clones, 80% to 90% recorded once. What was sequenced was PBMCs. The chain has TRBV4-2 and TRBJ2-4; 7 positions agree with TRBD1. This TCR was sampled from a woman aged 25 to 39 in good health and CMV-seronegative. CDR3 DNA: TGTGCCAGCAGCCAAGATAGGGACAGACAGTCGTTAGCCAAAAACATTCAGTACTTC. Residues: CASSQDRDRQSLAKNIQYF.